Below are 28 T cell receptor beta chains sequenced from a single sample in a study of cytomegalovirus exposure and HLA in healthy donors. 13 Jbeta primers and 60 Vbeta primers were used for the PCR. Sequenced by immunoSEQ multiplex PCR; TCRdb stores in-frame clones only, minus some. The data show some 150,000 clones, with 80% seen just once and 9.7% held by the top ten. Sequenced material: PBMCs. All receptors derive from a man aged 18 to 29 in good health and CMV-seropositive.

This chain connects TRBV5-1 to TRBJ2-5; TRBD1 might be the D (5 bases). Germline V lookup: CDR1 SGHRS, CDR2 YFSETQ. This CDR3 region has 15 residues. Trimming pared 4 bases from V and 5 bases from J, leaving 18 bases between. DNA of the CDR3: TGCGCCAGCAGCGTGGCGGCAGGGTATATGGAGACCCAGTACTTC. This encodes CASSVAAGYMETQYF.

CDR3 nucleotides: TGTGCCAGCAGTCGGGATAGCGGGAGGGCCTCGGTTCGGACAGATACGCAGTATTTT. Its translation: CASSRDSGRASVRTDTQYF. The chain has TRBV7-9 and TRBJ2-3, with TRBD2 matching over 11 bases. Germline CDR1 SEHNR, CDR2 FQNEAQ (reference sequence). This CDR3 has 19 amino acids. V lost 6 bases, J lost 3 bases, and 17 bases stayed unmatched.

The chain joins TRBV11-3 to TRBJ1-3, with D unresolved. CDR1 and CDR2 from the germline V gene are SGHNT and YENEEA. The CDR3 runs to 13 residues. Trimming stripped 5 bases from V and 0 bases from J, with 5 bases between. Here the CDR3 DNA reads TGTGCCAGCAGCGTAAACTCTGGAAACACCATATATTTT. Its translation is CASSVNSGNTIYF.

The chain is built from TRBV2 and TRBJ1-2; D is possibly TRBD1 (5 bases). V lost 3 bases and J lost 4, with 15 bases in between. The CDR3 consists of 15 residues. Germline CDR1 reads SNHLY; CDR2 reads FYNNEI. In nucleotides, the CDR3 is TGTGCCAGCAGTGAGAGATCTACAGGCGTCTATGGCTACACCTTC. Protein: CASSERSTGVYGYTF.

The chain carries TRBV6-1 and TRBJ2-5; TRBD2 agrees at 7 bases. The J call is in doubt because the DNA end fits TRBJ2-7 better. The CDR3 sequence is 14 residues long. Per germline, CDR1 MNHNS and CDR2 SASEGT. CDR3 nucleotide sequence: TGTGCCAGCGAGGGGTTGGGGGGGAATTACGAGCAGTACTTC. Its protein is CASEGLGGNYEQYF.

The CDR3 coding sequence is TGTGCCAGCCCTTGGGCGGACGGGACTAGCTATATCTCCTACAATGAGCAGTTCTTC. It codes for CASPWADGTSYISYNEQFF. The rearrangement uses TRBV2 and TRBJ2-1; 9 nucleotides line up with TRBD2. This CDR3 has 19 amino acids. Losses at the gene ends were 8 bases for V and 0 bases for J; bases not matched to a gene: 17. The germline CDR1 and CDR2 sequences are SNHLY and FYNNEI.

This clone was counted a single time. This chain links TRBV4-2 with TRBJ1-5; a weak D match, TRBD1 (5 bases). Per the germline V gene, CDR1 is LGHNA and CDR2 is YNFKEQ. The germline V and J ends were trimmed by 0 bases and 5 bases, with 8 bases remaining between them. The CDR3 is 14 amino acids. The CDR3 spells CASSQESGDQPQHF. CDR3 bases: TGTGCCAGCAGCCAAGAGTCGGGGGATCAGCCCCAGCATTTT.

This clone is a singleton in its sample. CDR3 loop: CSVERERVYGYTF. CDR3 coding DNA: TGCAGCGTTGAGAGGGAGAGGGTCTATGGCTACACCTTC. The V call is TRBV29-1, the J call TRBJ1-2, with D hard to call. The germline CDR1 and CDR2 sequences are SQVTM and ANQGSEA. The germline V and J ends were trimmed by 3 bases and 4 bases, with 12 bases remaining between them. The CDR3 runs to 13 residues.

Remarks on this clone: Distinct nucleotide sequences in the sample also encode this CDR3. Here the CDR3 reads CASSLYSTGVSYEQYF. The DNA of the CDR3 is TGTGCCAGCAGCTTGTATAGTACAGGGGTCTCCTACGAGCAGTACTTC. This chain uses TRBV5-6 with TRBJ2-7; 7 bases are shared with TRBD1. V lost 1 base, J lost 0 bases, and 7 bases stayed unmatched. Germline loops: CDR1 SGHDT, CDR2 YYEEEE. The CDR3 extends over 16 amino acids.

This sequence joins TRBV27 and TRBJ1-5, with D possibly being TRBD1 (5 bases). The ends were cut back, 6 bases at V and 5 bases at J, with 14 bases in the middle. The CDR3 has 14 residues. The germline V gene has CDR1 MNHEY and CDR2 SMNVEV (reference sequence). For the CDR3, the DNA is TGTGCCAGCAGCATCCTCGGGGGGGATCAGCCCCAGCATTTT. Amino acid sequence: CASSILGGDQPQHF.

This chain's CDR3 is CASSLGVAGVRETQYF. The CDR3 DNA sequence: TGTGCCAGCAGCTTGGGAGTTGCGGGAGTACGAGAGACCCAGTACTTC. This chain links TRBV11-2 with TRBJ2-5, with TRBD2 matching 7 bases. The CDR3 sequence is 16 residues long. V shed 3 bases and J 4 bases; nucleotides not matched to a gene: 11. Germline V gene lookup returns CDR1 SGHAT and CDR2 FQNNGV.

This sequence joins TRBV13 and TRBJ2-5, with D perhaps TRBD1 (6 bases). The J call may be wrong; the DNA end is better matched by TRBJ2-7. The CDR3 is 13 amino acids. Germline V gene lookup returns CDR1 PRHDT and CDR2 FYEKMQ (reference sequence). The CDR3 bases are TGTGCCAGCGGCAAGACAGGCGACTACGAGCAGTACTTC. Its protein product is CASGKTGDYEQYF.

The chain links TRBV30 to TRBJ1-1; possible D gene TRBD1, 6 bases. CDR1 is GTSNPN and CDR2 is SVGIG in the germline V gene (reference sequence). Trimming pared 4 bases from V and 3 bases from J, leaving 12 bases between. The CDR3 consists of 13 residues. The CDR3 sequence: CAWTVAGDTEAFF. CDR3 nucleotides: TGTGCCTGGACGGTGGCAGGGGACACTGAAGCTTTCTTT.

The chain has TRBV19 and TRBJ1-1; no firm D call. Per germline, CDR1 LNHDA and CDR2 SQIVND (reference sequence). Trimming left V 5 bases short and J 1 base short, with 17 bases between. This CDR3 comprises 16 residues. The CDR3 sequence is CASSSPSTRSNTEAFF. As DNA, the CDR3 is TGTGCCAGTAGTTCCCCGTCAACCCGGTCGAACACTGAAGCTTTCTTT.

The rearrangement uses TRBV7-3 and TRBJ1-1; D is unclear. V was pared by 1 base and J by 11 bases, with 14 bases between. Germline CDR1 reads SGHTA; CDR2 reads FQGTGA. This CDR3 contains 13 residues. The CDR3 bases are TGTGCCAGCAGCTTAAGACCCCTTAGAGCGGCTTTCTTT. Protein sequence: CASSLRPLRAAFF.

This rearrangement joins TRBV5-4 to TRBJ1-3; D not resolved. Germline V gene sequence: CDR1 SGHNT, CDR2 YYREEE (reference sequence). V was shortened by 3 bases and J by 2 bases, with 15 bases between the two germline ends. The CDR3 totals 16 residues. CDR3 in amino acids: CASSSAPGEAGNTIYF. In DNA form, the CDR3 reads TGTGCCAGCAGCTCGGCCCCCGGGGAAGCTGGAAACACCATATATTTT.

The chain links TRBV27 to TRBJ2-1, with 7 positions matching TRBD2. J lost 6 bases, V lost 4 bases, and 12 bases had no gene match. Germline CDR1 is MNHEY and CDR2 is SMNVEV (reference sequence). The CDR3 spans 16 residues. The CDR3 coding sequence is TGTGCCAGCAGTTCTGGGCGGGAGTTTATAATCAATGAGCAGTTCTTC. Translating it yields CASSSGREFIINEQFF.

CDR3: CASSLVGGGDTQYF. CDR3 nucleotides: TGCGCCAGCAGCTTGGTCGGCGGGGGGGATACGCAGTATTTT. This chain connects TRBV5-1 to TRBJ2-3; TRBD2 matches 8 bases. The germline V gene has CDR1 SGHRS and CDR2 YFSETQ. The length of the CDR3 is 14 residues. Trimming took 0 bases from V and 6 from J; bases not matched to a gene: 3.

The chain employs TRBV2 and TRBJ1-4; D possibly corresponds to TRBD1 (6 bases). This CDR3 is 15 amino acids long. Deletions cut 4 bases from V and 4 bases from J, with 13 bases between. Germline loops: CDR1 SNHLY, CDR2 FYNNEI. CDR3 coding DNA: TGTGCCAGCAGTGTGGAAGGACAGAATAATGAAAAACTGTTTTTT. It specifies CASSVEGQNNEKLFF. The variable domain in full, completed from reference TRBV2 and TRBJ1-4, reads EPEVTQTPSHQVTQMGQEVILRCVPISNHLYFYWYRQILGQKVEFLVSFYNNEISEKSEIFDDQFSVERPDGSNFTLKIRSTKLEDSAMYFCASSVEGQNNEKLFFGSGTQLSVL.

CDR3 bases: TGTGCCAGCAGCTTCGGTCGGGGGGGTGATTCCCGCTACGAGCAGTACTTC. It yields the protein CASSFGRGGDSRYEQYF. This sequence joins TRBV9 and TRBJ2-7, with 8 bases lining up with TRBD2. V shed 4 bases and J 3 bases; nucleotides not matched to a gene: 15. Germline V gives CDR1 SGDLS, CDR2 YYNGEE. The length of the CDR3 is 17 residues.

The V call is TRBV18, the J call TRBJ2-5; D remains unclear. CDR3 length equals 13 residues. Germline CDR1 and CDR2: KGHSH and LQKENI. V was trimmed by 3 bases and J by 5 bases, leaving 10 bases between them. CDR3 amino acids: CASSPVYDETQYF. The DNA for the CDR3 is TGTGCCAGCTCACCTGTCTATGATGAGACCCAGTACTTC.

V and J are TRBV19 and TRBJ1-6, with a possible D match to TRBD1 (5 bases). CDR1 is LNHDA, CDR2 SQIVND, per germline (reference sequence). Trimming took off 3 bases at V and 8 bases at J, with 14 bases between the two ends. There are 15 residues in the CDR3. The CDR3 is CASSMGVGGYSPLHF. CDR3 sequence (DNA): TGTGCCAGTAGTATGGGGGTGGGGGGGTATTCACCCCTCCACTTT.

The gene calls are TRBV7-2 and TRBJ1-5, with TRBD1 matching 9 bases. CDR3 length equals 16 residues. Germline V lookup: CDR1 SGHTA, CDR2 FQGNSA. V dropped 2 bases and J dropped 9; count of bases not matched to a gene: 11. The CDR3 DNA sequence: TGTGCCAGCAGCTTAACAGGGGGCTATGGCTGGGTGCCCCAGCATTTT. This codes for CASSLTGGYGWVPQHF.

This clone was observed a single time. The chain couples TRBV18 to TRBJ1-5; D perhaps matches TRBD1 (5 bases). V shed 2 bases and J shed 4 bases, with 12 bases lying between them. CDR1 is KGHSH and CDR2 is LQKENI in the germline V gene. The CDR3 runs to 15 residues. CDR3 DNA sequence: TGTGCCAGCTCACCAGGGGCCCCAGGGAATCAGCCCCAGCATTTT. It specifies CASSPGAPGNQPQHF.

This sequence joins TRBV7-2 and TRBJ2-7; 12 bases map to TRBD2. V dropped 4 bases and J dropped 6; count of bases not matched to a gene: 10. This CDR3 is built from 16 residues. The germline gives CDR1 SGHTA, CDR2 FQGNSA. The CDR3 DNA reads as TGTGCCAGCAGCTCAAGACTAGCGGGAGTATTGGGCGAGCAGTACTTC. It yields the protein CASSSRLAGVLGEQYF.

The sample holds a few counts of this clone. The chain employs TRBV15 and TRBJ1-1, with D possibly being TRBD1 (5 bases). Germline V gene lookup returns CDR1 LNHNV and CDR2 YYDKDF (reference sequence). This CDR3 is built from 15 residues. Trimming pared 0 bases from V and 4 bases from J, leaving 12 bases between. In DNA, the CDR3 is TGTGCCACCAGCAGAGATTCAGGGCCGGGCACTGAAGCTTTCTTT. Translation: CATSRDSGPGTEAFF.

This clone has only one observation. This chain joins TRBV7-6 and TRBJ2-5, with D perhaps matching TRBD1 (6 bases). Germline V gives CDR1 SGHVS, CDR2 FNYEAQ. The CDR3 has 14 amino acids. Trimming stripped 8 bases from V and 2 bases from J, with 15 bases between. In nucleotides, the CDR3 is TGTGCCAGCGAGCGGACCACAGGGCAAGAGACCCAGTACTTC. Protein product: CASERTTGQETQYF. The entire variable domain, with the rest obtained from reference TRBV7-6 and TRBJ2-5, is as follows: GAGVSQSPRYKVTKRGQDVALRCDPISGHVSLYWYRQALGQGPEFLTYFNYEAQQDKSGLPNDRFSAERPEGSISTLTIQRTEQRDSAMYRCASERTTGQETQYFGPGTRLLVL.

This sequence joins TRBV5-1 and TRBJ2-2, with TRBD2 matching 9 bases. Losses at the gene ends were 0 bases for V and 4 bases for J; bases not matched to a gene: 1. This CDR3 comprises 15 residues. Germline V CDR1 and CDR2: SGHRS, YFSETQ. The CDR3 loop reads CASSLALAGTGELFF. CDR3 nucleotides: TGCGCCAGCAGCTTGGCACTAGCGGGCACCGGGGAGCTGTTTTTT.